This TCR beta chain was observed in a study of cytomegalovirus exposure and HLA in healthy donors. Study results and caveats: A later analysis appeared to link common viral pathogens to several of the most significant clusters. When analyzed later, a missense DCLRE1C variant was found to be linked to TCR beta V- and J-gene trimming.

As concerns this clone: The target antigen is unknown.

Researchers ran the PCR with 60 Vbeta and 13 Jbeta primers. Here immunoSEQ multiplex PCR was the method, and the copy in TCRdb shows in-frame clones only, minus some. The sample has 85,000 to 110,000 clones, approximately 64% seen once; the top ten hold around 3.5%. From germline, CDR1 is SGHTA and CDR2 FQGTGA. CDR3 length: 14 residues. V lost 4 bases and J lost 9, with 16 bases in between. The sequencing input was PBMCs. The clonotype originates from a woman in her forties or fifties in good health and CMV-seronegative. The J gene is TRBJ2-1, the V gene TRBV7-3, with a weak D call TRBD2 (5 bases). CDR3 in amino acids: CASSSQAVGSEQFF. The CDR3 nucleotides are TGTGCCAGCAGCTCCCAAGCGGTAGGGAGTGAGCAGTTCTTC.